These 32 T cell receptor beta chains share one sample of origin, sequenced in a study of radiotherapy plus CTLA-4 blockade in lung cancer. Some clones are missing from TCRdb's copy, which holds only in-frame ones; the method was immunoSEQ multiplex PCR. Of under 110,000 clones listed, more than 70% are singletons. The sequencing here drew on peripheral blood, taken from a patient treated with radiotherapy plus ipilimumab. The receptor source for this set is a human donor with non-small cell lung cancer that progressed on radiotherapy plus ipilimumab. Some clones in this sample may be carry-over from other donors' samples.

Comment on this clone: The same CDR3 is also encoded by other DNA sequences in this sample. V usage is TRBV9 and J usage is TRBJ1-3, with D hard to call. Trimming pared 6 bases from V and 2 bases from J, leaving 9 bases between. In germline, CDR1 is SGDLS, CDR2 YYNGEE. This CDR3 has 13 residues. The chain's CDR3 is CASKAEPGNTIYF. CDR3 DNA sequence: TGTGCCAGCAAAGCCGAACCTGGAAACACCATATATTTT.

V gene TRBV30 combines with J gene TRBJ2-3; D gene unclear. Germline V gene data show CDR1 as GTSNPN and CDR2 as SVGIG (reference sequence). The V and J ends lost 0 bases and 0 bases respectively, with 4 bases between them. The CDR3 has 13 residues. The CDR3 nucleotides read TGTGCCTGGAGTGTACTTAGCACAGATACGCAGTATTTT. Amino acid sequence: CAWSVLSTDTQYF.

The chain carries TRBV5-1 and TRBJ1-6; tentative D call: TRBD1 (6 bases). Trimming stripped 3 bases from V and 0 bases from J, with 10 bases between. The CDR3 contains 16 residues. Germline V gene lookup returns CDR1 SGHRS and CDR2 YFSETQ. This chain's CDR3 is CASSSGESSYNSPLHF. The CDR3 DNA reads TGCGCCAGCAGCTCAGGGGAAAGCTCCTATAATTCACCCCTCCACTTT.

CDR3 sequence (DNA): TGCGCCAGCAGGGAGGTGACAGGGGGTAGCACTGAAGCTTTCTTT. Protein sequence: CASREVTGGSTEAFF. The chain couples TRBV5-1 to TRBJ1-1; 9 bases map to TRBD1. The ends lost 5 bases at V and 4 bases at J; junction bases unmatched: 9. CDR3 length: 15 amino acids. Per the germline V gene, CDR1 is SGHRS and CDR2 is YFSETQ.

V gene TRBV10-3 combines with J gene TRBJ2-3; 15 bases match TRBD2. Germline loops: CDR1 ENHRY, CDR2 SYGVKD. The CDR3 runs 15 residues. J gave up 6 bases and V 6 bases, and 4 bases lay outside the gene matches. In nucleotides, the CDR3 is TGTGCCATCAGCTGGACTAGCGGGGGGGCGGATACGCAGTATTTT. Amino acids: CAISWTSGGADTQYF.

This clone was seen more than once but under ten times. The chain links TRBV4-3 to TRBJ2-7, with D perhaps matching TRBD1 (6 bases). The CDR3 contains 13 residues. From germline, CDR1 is LGHNA and CDR2 YSLEER. V dropped 2 bases and J dropped 2 bases, with 7 bases sitting between them. In DNA, the CDR3 is TGCGCCAGCAGCCAAAGGACAGCCTACGAGCAGTACTTC. Protein: CASSQRTAYEQYF.

The rearrangement links TRBV28 to TRBJ1-1, with D possibly matching TRBD1 (5 bases). V dropped 2 bases and J dropped 4 bases, with 14 bases sitting between them. The germline V gene has CDR1 MDHEN and CDR2 SYDVKM. This CDR3 is built from 15 residues. CDR3 nucleotides: TGTGCCAGCAGTTTAGGCGACAGATGGGGCACTGAAGCTTTCTTT. The encoded protein is CASSLGDRWGTEAFF.

This chain connects TRBV18 to TRBJ1-1; TRBD1 is a possible D gene (6 bases). This CDR3 contains 12 residues. Germline values: CDR1 KGHSH, CDR2 LQKENI. V dropped 3 bases and J dropped 7 bases, with 9 bases sitting between them. CDR3 coding DNA: TGTGCCAGCTCACCGTTAGGGGGTGAAGCTTTCTTT. Its translation: CASSPLGGEAFF. The entire variable domain, with the rest obtained from reference TRBV18 and TRBJ1-1, is as follows: NAGVMQNPRHLVRRRGQEARLRCSPMKGHSHVYWYRQLPEEGLKFMVYLQKENIIDESGMPKERFSAEFPKEGPSILRIQQVVRGDSAAYFCASSPLGGEAFFGQGTRLTVV.

On this clone: A junction end diverges from the germline sequence, so it may reflect a read error. V gene TRBV10-3 combines with J gene TRBJ1-3, with D hard to call. The CDR3 has 19 amino acids. Germline CDR1 and CDR2: ENHRY and SYGVKD. The CDR3 nucleotides read TGCGCCACCTACCCCATGATTTTGGACGGGATCCACTCTGGAAACACCATATATTTT. Its protein is CATYPMILDGIHSGNTIYF.

In this sample, this clone turned up once. The J gene is TRBJ1-1, the V gene TRBV11-1; possible D gene TRBD1, 6 bases. There are 15 residues in the CDR3. Trimming took 2 bases from V and 1 from J, leaving 11 bases between them. CDR1 and CDR2 (germline): SGHAT, FQDESV (reference sequence). In DNA, the CDR3 is TGTGCCAGCAGCTTAAGGCGGACAGAGAACACTGAAGCTTTCTTT. Encoded protein: CASSLRRTENTEAFF.

The chain is built from TRBV15 and TRBJ2-1; the D is unclear. Germline V gene sequence: CDR1 LNHNV, CDR2 YYDKDF (reference sequence). The CDR3 runs to 14 residues. The V end lost 4 bases, the J end lost 1 base, and 8 bases lay between the germline ends. CDR3 DNA: TGTGCCACCAGCAAGGACCGTTCCTACAATGAGCAGTTCTTC. Translating gives CATSKDRSYNEQFF.

This clone is a singleton in its sample. This rearrangement joins TRBV21-1 to TRBJ1-5. TRBV21-1 is tagged as a pseudogene. The CDR3 sequence is 16 residues long. The CDR3 reads CASSKESGPCNQPQHF. The DNA for the CDR3 is TGTGCCAGCAGCAAAGAGTCCGGCCCATGCAATCAGCCCCAGCATTTT.

Turning to this clone: The same CDR3 also results from other DNA sequences found in this sample. The chain uses TRBV25-1 and TRBJ1-2; 7 nucleotides align to TRBD1. Unmatched junction bases numbered 3, after V lost 2 bases and J lost 6 bases. CDR3 length: 13 residues. Germline lookup yields CDR1 MGHDK and CDR2 SYGVNS. This chain's CDR3 is CASSEITGDGYTF. DNA for the CDR3: TGTGCCAGCAGTGAAATTACAGGGGATGGCTACACCTTC.

J is TRBJ1-5 and V is TRBV7-2; a possible D gene is TRBD1 (5 bases). The V gene lost 2 bases and the J gene lost 1 base, with 9 bases spanning the gap. The CDR3 is 15 residues long. Germline CDR1 reads SGHTA; CDR2 reads FQGNSA. The CDR3 DNA is TGTGCCAGCAGCTTAAATTGGGGGAGCAATCAGCCCCAGCATTTT. It encodes CASSLNWGSNQPQHF.

The V call is TRBV9, the J call TRBJ2-3; the D call may be TRBD1 or TRBD2 (5 bases each). V was shortened by 0 bases and J by 2 bases, with 7 bases between the two germline ends. This CDR3 spans 14 amino acids. Looked up from germline, CDR1 is SGDLS and CDR2 is YYNGEE. For the CDR3, the DNA is TGTGCCAGCAGCGTAGACGGGACCACAGATACGCAGTATTTT. Encoded protein: CASSVDGTTDTQYF. The whole variable domain, filled in from reference TRBV9 and TRBJ2-3, reads DSGVTQTPKHLITATGQRVTLRCSPRSGDLSVYWYQQSLDQGLQFLIQYYNGEERAKGNILERFSAQQFPDLHSELNLSSLELGDSALYFCASSVDGTTDTQYFGPGTRLTVL.

Details on this clone: A read error may produce the germline difference seen at one junction end. The V call is TRBV7-7, the J call TRBJ2-1; D is undetermined. Germline lookup yields CDR1 SSHAT and CDR2 FNYEAQ (reference sequence). This CDR3 spans 13 amino acids. CDR3 sequence reads: CASSLGQDNEQFF. As DNA, the CDR3 is TGTGCTAGCAGCTTAGGGCAAGACAATGAGCAGTTCTTC.

The chain recombines TRBV9 with TRBJ1-2; possibly TRBD1 for D (5 bases). The CDR3 is made up of 13 amino acids. Germline V lookup: CDR1 SGDLS, CDR2 YYNGEE. V was pared by 2 bases and J by 1 base, with 6 bases between. DNA for the CDR3: TGTGCCAGCAGCGTGACAGTTAACTATGGCTACACCTTC. This sequence encodes CASSVTVNYGYTF.

The J gene is TRBJ2-2, the V gene TRBV15, with D possibly being TRBD1 (5 bases). The germline gives CDR1 LNHNV, CDR2 YYDKDF (reference sequence). Trimming removed 3 bases at V and 1 base at J, with 15 bases between. CDR3 length equals 17 residues. The CDR3 DNA follows: TGTGCCACCAGCAGTGGACACCTGACAGAGAACACCGGGGAGCTGTTTTTT. Amino acids: CATSSGHLTENTGELFF.

The V gene is TRBV5-4, the J gene TRBJ1-5; no clear D. The CDR3 is 13 amino acids. Trimming pared 4 bases from V and 0 bases from J, leaving 5 bases between. CDR1 SGHNT and CDR2 YYREEE come from the germline V gene (reference sequence). As DNA, the CDR3 is TGTGCCAGCAGCCTAAATAGCAATCAGCCCCAGCATTTT. This encodes CASSLNSNQPQHF.

This clone came up a few times. The rearrangement links TRBV7-2 to TRBJ1-2; D is ambiguous. From germline, CDR1 is SGHTA and CDR2 FQGNSA. This CDR3 spans 13 amino acids. V gave up 1 base and J gave up 5 bases, with 8 bases separating them. The CDR3 spells CASSLDPFYGYTF. The CDR3 DNA reads TGTGCCAGCAGCTTAGATCCTTTTTATGGCTACACCTTC.

This clone was detected ten times or more. The rearrangement uses TRBV6-1 and TRBJ1-3, with D tentatively TRBD1 (5 bases). The CDR3 totals 15 residues. CDR1 and CDR2 from the germline V gene are MNHNS and SASEGT. Trimming cost V 2 bases and J 2 bases, with 10 bases left between them. CDR3 nucleotides: TGTGCCAGCAGTGAAAGTAGGACACCTGGAAACACCATATATTTT. As protein: CASSESRTPGNTIYF.

The CDR3 sequence: CASSWGASYEQYF. For the CDR3, the DNA is TGTGCCAGCAGTTGGGGGGCCTCCTACGAGCAGTACTTC. The chain carries TRBV6-6 and TRBJ2-7, with D perhaps being TRBD1 or TRBD2 (6 bases each). Germline-derived CDR1 and CDR2 are MNHNY and SVGAGI (reference sequence). The CDR3 runs 13 residues. V was shortened by 4 bases and J by 0 bases, with 7 bases between the two germline ends.

The chain employs TRBV15 and TRBJ2-7; TRBD2 aligns across 8 bases. V lost 3 bases, J lost 0 bases, and 4 bases stayed unmatched. The CDR3 extends over 15 amino acids. Germline V CDR1 and CDR2: LNHNV, YYDKDF (reference sequence). The CDR3 here is CATSRDLAGSYEQYF. The DNA of the CDR3 is TGTGCCACCAGCAGGGACCTAGCGGGCTCCTACGAGCAGTACTTC. The variable domain in full, with the rest retrieved from reference TRBV15 and TRBJ2-7, is DAMVIQNPRYQVTQFGKPVTLSCSQTLNHNVMYWYQQKSSQAPKLLFHYYDKDFNNEADTPDNFQSRRPNTSFCFLDIRSPGLGDTAMYLCATSRDLAGSYEQYFGPGTRLTVT.

The CDR3 nucleotides read TGCGCCAGCAGCTTACAGACAGGGTCCGCTAACTATGGCTACACCTTC. Translation gives CASSLQTGSANYGYTF. This chain links TRBV5-1 with TRBJ1-2, with 7 bases aligning to TRBD1. Looked up from germline, CDR1 is SGHRS and CDR2 is YFSETQ. The CDR3 sequence is 16 residues long. The trim removed 2 bases at V and 0 bases at J, leaving 7 bases unmatched.

This chain uses TRBV5-1 with TRBJ2-2, with D tentatively TRBD1 (6 bases). The CDR3 consists of 16 residues. In germline, CDR1 is SGHRS, CDR2 YFSETQ. Trimming stripped 4 bases from V and 2 bases from J, with 15 bases between. The CDR3 bases are TGCGCCAGCAGCCGCTTCAGGACAGTAAACACCGGGGAGCTGTTTTTT. Translated: CASSRFRTVNTGELFF.

V gene TRBV11-3 combines with J gene TRBJ2-1; a possible D gene is TRBD1 (6 bases). Germline V gene data show CDR1 as SGHNT and CDR2 as YENEEA. V dropped 2 bases and J dropped 12 bases, with 17 bases sitting between them. This CDR3 is 14 amino acids long. The chain's CDR3 is CASSLYGGGGGQFF. The CDR3 DNA sequence: TGTGCCAGCAGCTTATATGGGGGCGGTGGCGGGCAGTTCTTC.

The CDR3 sequence is CASSQGRTGSYEQYF. CDR3 in DNA: TGTGCCAGCAGCCAAGGTCGGACAGGGTCGTACGAGCAGTACTTC. The chain joins TRBV4-2 to TRBJ2-5; 8 nucleotides align to TRBD1. The J call may not be correct, given that the DNA end is closer to TRBJ2-7. This CDR3 is built from 15 residues. Germline values: CDR1 LGHNA, CDR2 YNFKEQ.

This sequence joins TRBV6-5 and TRBJ1-5; maybe TRBD1 (5 bases). The V end was cut by 4 bases, the J end by 4 bases, with 14 bases between. The CDR3 spans 15 residues. CDR1 and CDR2 (germline): MNHEY, SVGAGI. CDR3 loop: CASSFGGVGNQPQHF. The CDR3 nucleotides read TGTGCCAGCAGTTTTGGAGGGGTGGGAAATCAGCCCCAGCATTTT.

CDR3 in DNA: TGTGCCAGCAGCCGGGACAGGGCATCCTACGAGCAGTACTTC. Its translation is CASSRDRASYEQYF. This chain uses TRBV11-2 with TRBJ2-7; 9 bases match TRBD1. The junction had 3 bases not matched to a gene; V was cut back by 5 bases and J by 1 base. The germline CDR1 and CDR2 sequences are SGHAT and FQNNGV. The CDR3 is made up of 14 amino acids. Together with reference TRBV11-2 and TRBJ2-7, the CDR3 gives the full variable domain: EAGVAQSPRYKIIEKRQSVAFWCNPISGHATLYWYQQILGQGPKLLIQFQNNGVVDDSQLPKDRFSAERLKGVDSTLKIQPAKLEDSAVYLCASSRDRASYEQYFGPGTRLTVT.

In this sample, this clone turned up once. The gene calls are TRBV25-1 and TRBJ1-1; D is unresolved. The CDR3 runs 14 residues. Between the trimmed V and J ends, which lost 3 bases and 3 bases, there was a span of 11 bases. In germline, CDR1 is MGHDK, CDR2 SYGVNS. DNA for the CDR3: TGTGCCAGCAGTGACAGATCCGAGGACACTGAAGCTTTCTTT. Its protein is CASSDRSEDTEAFF. Combining the CDR3 with reference TRBV25-1 and TRBJ1-1 gives the whole variable domain EADIYQTPRYLVIGTGKKITLECSQTMGHDKMYWYQQDPGMELHLIHYSYGVNSTEKGDLSSESTVSRIRTEHFPLTLESARPSHTSQYLCASSDRSEDTEAFFGQGTRLTVV.

This chain links TRBV18 with TRBJ2-7; 7 positions match TRBD1. This CDR3 region has 14 residues. Trimming removed 6 bases from V and 6 bases from J; junction bases left unmatched: 11. Per the germline V gene, CDR1 is KGHSH and CDR2 is LQKENI. CDR3 loop: CASSSDRSEVEQYF. The CDR3 nucleotides are TGTGCCAGCTCGTCGGACAGGTCGGAGGTCGAGCAGTACTTC.

This sequence joins TRBV5-4 and TRBJ2-7; D is tentatively TRBD1 or TRBD2 (5 bases each). Germline V gives CDR1 SGHNT, CDR2 YYREEE (reference sequence). The CDR3 runs to 14 residues. Between the trimmed V and J ends, which lost 3 bases and 2 bases, there was a span of 12 bases. Here the CDR3 DNA reads TGTGCCAGCAGCTCCAGACGGGACCCCTACGAGCAGTACTTC. Translation: CASSSRRDPYEQYF.